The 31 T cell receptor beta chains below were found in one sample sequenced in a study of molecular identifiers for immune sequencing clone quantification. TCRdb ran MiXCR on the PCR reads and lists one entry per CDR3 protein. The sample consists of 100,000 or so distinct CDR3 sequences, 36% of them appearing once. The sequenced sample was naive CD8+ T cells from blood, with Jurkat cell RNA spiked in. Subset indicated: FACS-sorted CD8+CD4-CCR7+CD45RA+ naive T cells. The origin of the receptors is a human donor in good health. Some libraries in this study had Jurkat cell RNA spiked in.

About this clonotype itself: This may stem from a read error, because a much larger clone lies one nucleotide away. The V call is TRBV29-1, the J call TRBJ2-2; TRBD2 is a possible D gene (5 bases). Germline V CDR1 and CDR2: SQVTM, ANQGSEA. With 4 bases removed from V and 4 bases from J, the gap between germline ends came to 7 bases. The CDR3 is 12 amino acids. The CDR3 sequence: CSVVGITGELFF. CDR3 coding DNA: TGCAGCGTTGTCGGGATCACCGGGGAGCTGTTTTTT.

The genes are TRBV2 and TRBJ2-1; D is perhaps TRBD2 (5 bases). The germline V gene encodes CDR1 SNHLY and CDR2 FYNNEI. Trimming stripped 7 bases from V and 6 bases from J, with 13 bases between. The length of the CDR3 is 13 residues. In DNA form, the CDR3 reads TGTGCCAGCACCTTACTAGGCTCCAATGAGCAGTTCTTC. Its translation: CASTLLGSNEQFF.

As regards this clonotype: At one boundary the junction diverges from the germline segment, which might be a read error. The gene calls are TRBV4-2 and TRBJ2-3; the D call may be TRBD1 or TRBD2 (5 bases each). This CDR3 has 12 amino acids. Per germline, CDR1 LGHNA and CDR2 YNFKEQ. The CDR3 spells CAGSDYGATLFF. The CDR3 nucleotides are TGTGCCGGCAGCGACTACGGGGCCACCCTTTTTTTT.

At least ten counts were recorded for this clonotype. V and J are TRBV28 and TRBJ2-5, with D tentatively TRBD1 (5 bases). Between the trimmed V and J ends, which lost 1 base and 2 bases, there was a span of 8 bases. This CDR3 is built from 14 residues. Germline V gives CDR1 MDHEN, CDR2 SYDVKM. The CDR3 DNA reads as TGTGCCAGCAGTTTATATCAGGGACAAGAGACCCAGTACTTC. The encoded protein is CASSLYQGQETQYF.

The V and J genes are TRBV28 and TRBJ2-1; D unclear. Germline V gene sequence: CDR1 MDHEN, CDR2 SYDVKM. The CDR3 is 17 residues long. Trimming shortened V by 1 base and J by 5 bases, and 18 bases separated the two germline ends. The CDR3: CASSLSPLGPPNNEQFF. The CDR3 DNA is TGTGCCAGCAGTTTATCCCCTCTCGGACCCCCTAACAATGAGCAGTTCTTC.

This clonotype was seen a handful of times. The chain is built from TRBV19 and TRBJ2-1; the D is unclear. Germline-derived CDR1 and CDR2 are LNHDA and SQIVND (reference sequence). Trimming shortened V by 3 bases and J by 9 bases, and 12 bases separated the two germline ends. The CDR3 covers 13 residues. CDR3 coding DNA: TGTGCCAGTAGTATGGGCCAGCCGGCTGAGCAGTTCTTC. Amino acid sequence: CASSMGQPAEQFF. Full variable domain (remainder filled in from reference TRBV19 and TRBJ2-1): DGGITQSPKYLFRKEGQNVTLSCEQNLNHDAMYWYRQDPGQGLRLIYYSQIVNDFQKGDIAEGYSVSREKKESFPLTVTSAQKNPTAFYLCASSMGQPAEQFFGPGTRLTVL.

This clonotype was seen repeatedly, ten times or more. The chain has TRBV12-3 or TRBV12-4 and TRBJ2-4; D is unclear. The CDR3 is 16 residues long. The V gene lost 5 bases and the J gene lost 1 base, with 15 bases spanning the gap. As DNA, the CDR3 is TGTGCCAGCAGTACCCTCGGCTCTTCGGCCAAAAACATTCAGTACTTC. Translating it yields CASSTLGSSAKNIQYF.

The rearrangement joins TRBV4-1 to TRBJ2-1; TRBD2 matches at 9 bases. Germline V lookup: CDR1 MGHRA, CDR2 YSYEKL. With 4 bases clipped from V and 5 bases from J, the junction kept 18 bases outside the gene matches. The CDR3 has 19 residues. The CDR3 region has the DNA TGCGCCAGCAGCCGACATGAGGGGTCCCTAGCGGGACAAAACAATGAGCAGTTCTTC. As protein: CASSRHEGSLAGQNNEQFF.

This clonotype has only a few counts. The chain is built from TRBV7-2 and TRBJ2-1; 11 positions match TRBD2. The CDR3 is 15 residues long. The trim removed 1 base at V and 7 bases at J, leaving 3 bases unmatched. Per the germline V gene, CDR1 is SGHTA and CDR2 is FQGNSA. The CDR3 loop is CASSLVTSGTNEQFF. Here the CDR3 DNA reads TGTGCCAGCAGCTTAGTGACTAGCGGGACGAATGAGCAGTTCTTC.

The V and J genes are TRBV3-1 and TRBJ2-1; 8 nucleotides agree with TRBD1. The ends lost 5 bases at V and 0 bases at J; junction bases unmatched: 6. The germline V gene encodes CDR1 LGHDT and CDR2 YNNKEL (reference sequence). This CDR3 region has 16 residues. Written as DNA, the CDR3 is TGTGCCAGCAGCTATGGACAGGGCCGCTCCTACAATGAGCAGTTCTTC. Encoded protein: CASSYGQGRSYNEQFF.

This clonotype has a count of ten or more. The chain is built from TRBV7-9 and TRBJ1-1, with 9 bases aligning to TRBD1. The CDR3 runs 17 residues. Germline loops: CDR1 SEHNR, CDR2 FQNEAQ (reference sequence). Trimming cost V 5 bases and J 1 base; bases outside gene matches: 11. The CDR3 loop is CASSPGIGQGPNTEAFF. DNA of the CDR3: TGTGCCAGCAGCCCTGGGATTGGACAGGGGCCGAACACTGAAGCTTTCTTT.

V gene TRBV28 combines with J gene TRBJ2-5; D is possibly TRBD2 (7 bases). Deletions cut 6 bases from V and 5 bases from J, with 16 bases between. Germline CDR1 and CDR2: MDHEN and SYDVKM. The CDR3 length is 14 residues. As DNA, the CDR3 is TGTGCCAGCAGCAGGGCAAGGGGGGGTGAGACCCAGTACTTC. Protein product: CASSRARGGETQYF.

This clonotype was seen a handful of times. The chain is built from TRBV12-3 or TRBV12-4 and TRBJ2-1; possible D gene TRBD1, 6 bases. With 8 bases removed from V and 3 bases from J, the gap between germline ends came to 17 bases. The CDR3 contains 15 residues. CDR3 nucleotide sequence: TGTGCCAGCGGAACCCCAGGCAGGGGCTACAATGAGCAGTTCTTC. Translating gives CASGTPGRGYNEQFF.

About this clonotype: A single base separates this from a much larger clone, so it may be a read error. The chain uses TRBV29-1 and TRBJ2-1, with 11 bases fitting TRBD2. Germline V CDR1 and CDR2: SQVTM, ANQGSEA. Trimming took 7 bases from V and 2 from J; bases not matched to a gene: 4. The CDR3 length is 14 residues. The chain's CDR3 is CSAASGGPYNEQFF. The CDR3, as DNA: TGCAGCGCGGCTAGCGGGGGGCCCTACAATGAGCAGTTCTTC.

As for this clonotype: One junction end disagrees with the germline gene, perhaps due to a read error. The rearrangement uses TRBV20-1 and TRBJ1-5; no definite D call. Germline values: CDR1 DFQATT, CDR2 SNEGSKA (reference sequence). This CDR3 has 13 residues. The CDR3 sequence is CSTQGQPNQPRHF. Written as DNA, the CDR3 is TGCAGTACCCAAGGTCAGCCAAATCAGCCCCGGCATTTT.

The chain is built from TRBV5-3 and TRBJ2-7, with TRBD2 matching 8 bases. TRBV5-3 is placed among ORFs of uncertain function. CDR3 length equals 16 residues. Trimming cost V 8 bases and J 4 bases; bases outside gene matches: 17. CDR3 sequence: CASSPLFGLAAYEQYF. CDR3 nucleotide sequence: TGTGCCAGCAGCCCCCTCTTCGGACTAGCCGCTTACGAGCAGTACTTC.

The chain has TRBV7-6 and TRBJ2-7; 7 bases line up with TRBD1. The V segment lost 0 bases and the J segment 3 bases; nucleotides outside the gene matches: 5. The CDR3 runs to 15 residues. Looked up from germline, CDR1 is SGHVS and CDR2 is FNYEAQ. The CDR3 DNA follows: TGTGCCAGCAGCTTAGCTGGGACAGCCCTCTACGAGCAGTACTTC. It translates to CASSLAGTALYEQYF.

The DNA for the CDR3 is TGCAGTGCTAGAGCCGGGAGGGCCTACGAGCAGTACTTC. Encoded protein: CSARAGRAYEQYF. The V gene is TRBV20-1, the J gene TRBJ2-7; TRBD2 matches 8 bases. J was trimmed by 2 bases and V by 1 base; bases with no gene match: 1. Germline lookup yields CDR1 DFQATT and CDR2 SNEGSKA (reference sequence). This CDR3 is built from 13 residues.

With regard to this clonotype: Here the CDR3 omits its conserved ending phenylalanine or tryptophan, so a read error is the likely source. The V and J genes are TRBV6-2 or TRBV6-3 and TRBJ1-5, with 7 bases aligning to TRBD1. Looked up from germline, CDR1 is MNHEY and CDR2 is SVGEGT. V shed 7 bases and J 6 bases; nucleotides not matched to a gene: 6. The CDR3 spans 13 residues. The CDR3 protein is CASTDREGQPQHV. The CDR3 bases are TGTGCCAGCACTGACAGGGAGGGTCAGCCCCAGCATGTA.

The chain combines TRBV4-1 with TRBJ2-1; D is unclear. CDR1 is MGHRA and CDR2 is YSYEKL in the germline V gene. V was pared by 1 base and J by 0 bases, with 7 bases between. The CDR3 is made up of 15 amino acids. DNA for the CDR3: TGCGCCAGCAGCCAAGCTCTGGTCTCCTACAATGAGCAGTTCTTC. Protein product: CASSQALVSYNEQFF.

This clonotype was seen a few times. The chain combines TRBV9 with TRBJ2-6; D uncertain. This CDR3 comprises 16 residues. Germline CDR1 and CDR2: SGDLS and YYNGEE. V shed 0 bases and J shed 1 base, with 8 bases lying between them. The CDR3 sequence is CASSVDRVSGANVLTF. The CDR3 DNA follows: TGTGCCAGCAGCGTAGATCGGGTGTCTGGGGCCAACGTCCTGACTTTC. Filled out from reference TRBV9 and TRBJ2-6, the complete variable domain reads DSGVTQTPKHLITATGQRVTLRCSPRSGDLSVYWYQQSLDQGLQFLIQYYNGEERAKGNILERFSAQQFPDLHSELNLSSLELGDSALYFCASSVDRVSGANVLTFGAGSRLTVL.

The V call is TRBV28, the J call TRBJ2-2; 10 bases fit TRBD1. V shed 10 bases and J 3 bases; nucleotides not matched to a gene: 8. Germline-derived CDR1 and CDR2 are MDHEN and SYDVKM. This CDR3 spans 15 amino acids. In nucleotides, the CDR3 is TGTGCCACCAAGCCGGGACAGGGGTACACCGGGGAGCTGTTTTTT. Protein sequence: CATKPGQGYTGELFF. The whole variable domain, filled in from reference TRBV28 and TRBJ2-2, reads DVKVTQSSRYLVKRTGEKVFLECVQDMDHENMFWYRQDPGLGLRLIYFSYDVKMKEKGDIPEGYSVSREKKERFSLILESASTNQTSMYLCATKPGQGYTGELFFGEGSRLTVL.

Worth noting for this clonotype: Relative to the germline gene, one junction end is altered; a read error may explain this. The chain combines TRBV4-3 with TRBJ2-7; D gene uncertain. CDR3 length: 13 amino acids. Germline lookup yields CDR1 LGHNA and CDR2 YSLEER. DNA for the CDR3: TGCGCCTGCAGCCAATTAGGTAGCTACGAGCAGTACTTC. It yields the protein CACSQLGSYEQYF.

CDR3 coding DNA: TGTGCCAGCAATGGACTAGCGGGAGCGCGTAGGACCGGGGAGCTGTTTTTT. Encoded protein: CASNGLAGARRTGELFF. This chain links TRBV28 with TRBJ2-2; 13 bases fit TRBD2. This CDR3 region has 17 residues. Germline V gene data show CDR1 as MDHEN and CDR2 as SYDVKM. J lost 5 bases, V lost 7 bases, and 10 bases had no gene match.

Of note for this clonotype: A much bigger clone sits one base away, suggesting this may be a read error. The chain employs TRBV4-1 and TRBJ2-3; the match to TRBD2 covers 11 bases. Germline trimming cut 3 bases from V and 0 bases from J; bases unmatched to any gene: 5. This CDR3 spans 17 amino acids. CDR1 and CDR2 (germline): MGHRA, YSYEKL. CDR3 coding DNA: TGCGCCAGCAGCCACGCGACTAGCGGGGCTAGCACAGATACGCAGTATTTT. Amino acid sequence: CASSHATSGASTDTQYF.

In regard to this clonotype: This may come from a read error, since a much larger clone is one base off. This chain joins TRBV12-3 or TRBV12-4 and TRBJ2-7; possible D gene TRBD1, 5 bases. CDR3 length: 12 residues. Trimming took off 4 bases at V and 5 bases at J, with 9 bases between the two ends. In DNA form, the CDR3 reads TGTGCCAGCAGTTCCTCCAGGGACGAGCAGTACTTC. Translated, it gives CASSSSRDEQYF.

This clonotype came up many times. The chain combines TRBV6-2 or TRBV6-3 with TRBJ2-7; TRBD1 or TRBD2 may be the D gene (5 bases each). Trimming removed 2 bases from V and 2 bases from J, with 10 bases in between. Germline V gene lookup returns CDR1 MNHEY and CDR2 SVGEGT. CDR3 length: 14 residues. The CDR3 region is CASSYNEGPYEQYF. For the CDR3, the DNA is TGTGCCAGCAGTTACAACGAGGGGCCCTACGAGCAGTACTTC.

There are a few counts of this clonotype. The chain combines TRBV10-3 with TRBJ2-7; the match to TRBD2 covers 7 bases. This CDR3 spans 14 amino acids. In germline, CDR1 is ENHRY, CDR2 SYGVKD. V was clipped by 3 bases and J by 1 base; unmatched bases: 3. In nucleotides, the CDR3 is TGTGCCATCAGTGAAACTAGCGCTTCCTACGAGCAGTACTTC. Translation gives CAISETSASYEQYF.

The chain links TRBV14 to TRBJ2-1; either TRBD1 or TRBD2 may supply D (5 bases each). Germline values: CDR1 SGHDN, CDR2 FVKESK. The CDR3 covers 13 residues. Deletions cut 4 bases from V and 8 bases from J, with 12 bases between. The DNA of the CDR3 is TGTGCCAGCAGCCTGGGACCACTATATGAGCAGTTCTTC. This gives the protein CASSLGPLYEQFF.

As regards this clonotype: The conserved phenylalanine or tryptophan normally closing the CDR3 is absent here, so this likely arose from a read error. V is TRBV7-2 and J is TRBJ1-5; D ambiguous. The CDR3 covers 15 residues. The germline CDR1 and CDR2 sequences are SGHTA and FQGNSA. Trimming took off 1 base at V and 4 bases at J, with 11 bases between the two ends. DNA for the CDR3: TGTGCCAGCAGCTTAGACAGCCGCCTAAATCAGCCCCAGCATTTA. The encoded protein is CASSLDSRLNQPQHL.

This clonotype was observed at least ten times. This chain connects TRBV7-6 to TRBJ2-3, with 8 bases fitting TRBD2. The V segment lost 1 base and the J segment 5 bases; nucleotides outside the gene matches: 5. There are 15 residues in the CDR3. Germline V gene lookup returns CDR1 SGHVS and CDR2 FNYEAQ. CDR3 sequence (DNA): TGTGCCAGCAGCTTAGGCGGCGGGAGGATAGATACGCAGTATTTT. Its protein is CASSLGGGRIDTQYF.